Below, 3 T cell receptor beta chains from the same sample are listed, as sequenced in a study of cytomegalovirus exposure and HLA in healthy donors. The primer mix had 60 Vbeta and 13 Jbeta primers. Some clones are missing from TCRdb's copy, which holds only in-frame ones; the method was immunoSEQ multiplex PCR. The sample carries 92,000 or so clones, 65% recorded once. The sequenced sample consisted of PBMCs. The receptors shown here come from a woman aged 45-65 years in good health and CMV-seropositive.

The chain combines TRBV6-4 with TRBJ2-7, with 10 bases lining up with TRBD2. V dropped 6 bases and J dropped 2; count of bases not matched to a gene: 7. CDR3 size: 15 residues. Germline V gene lookup returns CDR1 MRHNA and CDR2 SNTAGT. CDR3 in amino acids: CASRPLAGATYEQYF. DNA for the CDR3: TGTGCCAGCAGACCCCTAGCGGGGGCGACCTACGAGCAGTACTTC.

This clone was seen only a few times. J is TRBJ1-2 and V is TRBV11-2, with a tentative D call TRBD1 (6 bases). The germline gives CDR1 SGHAT, CDR2 FQNNGV. The CDR3 totals 13 residues. V was trimmed by 4 bases and J by 8 bases, leaving 14 bases between them. Here the CDR3 reads CASSSYRVGGYTF. DNA for the CDR3: TGTGCCAGCAGCTCTTACAGGGTCGGCGGCTACACCTTC.

The rearrangement links TRBV7-2 to TRBJ2-1; D uncertain. The CDR3 extends over 15 amino acids. The germline gives CDR1 SGHTA, CDR2 FQGNSA. Trimming shortened V by 3 bases and J by 0 bases, and 9 bases separated the two germline ends. In DNA form, the CDR3 reads TGTGCCAGCAGCTTGGATCGGAGCTCCTACAATGAGCAGTTCTTC. This gives the protein CASSLDRSSYNEQFF. The whole variable domain, filled in from reference TRBV7-2 and TRBJ2-1, reads GAGVSQSPSNKVTEKGKDVELRCDPISGHTALYWYRQSLGQGLEFLIYFQGNSAPDKSGLPSDRFSAERTGGSVSTLTIQRTQQEDSAVYLCASSLDRSSYNEQFFGPGTRLTVL.